The 2 T cell receptor beta chains below come from one sample, sequenced in a study of blood T cell repertoires in COVID-19. Only in-frame clones appear in the TCRdb table, and some are missing; sequencing was by immunoSEQ multiplex PCR. The sample records fewer than 100,000 clones, over 75% being singletons. Sequencing was performed on peripheral blood. Every receptor here comes from a woman older than 75 with acute or convalescent COVID-19.

The rearrangement uses TRBV9 and TRBJ2-1; D perhaps matches TRBD2 (5 bases). This CDR3 contains 16 residues. Germline CDR1 and CDR2: SGDLS and YYNGEE. V shed 0 bases and J shed 2 bases, with 12 bases lying between them. CDR3 coding DNA: TGTGCCAGCAGCGTAGACCCGGGAACCCCCTACAATGAGCAGTTCTTC. This translates into CASSVDPGTPYNEQFF.

The chain couples TRBV19 to TRBJ2-1; 13 nucleotides align to TRBD2. After removal of 6 bases from V and 6 bases from J, the junction contained 5 bases not matched to a gene. This CDR3 is 15 amino acids long. Germline V gene data show CDR1 as LNHDA and CDR2 as SQIVND (reference sequence). CDR3 loop: CASSSRLAGGNEQFF. The CDR3, as DNA: TGTGCCAGTAGCAGCCGACTAGCGGGAGGCAATGAGCAGTTCTTC. The full variable domain, in which reference TRBV19 and TRBJ2-1 provide the parts outside the CDR3, is DGGITQSPKYLFRKEGQNVTLSCEQNLNHDAMYWYRQDPGQGLRLIYYSQIVNDFQKGDIAEGYSVSREKKESFPLTVTSAQKNPTAFYLCASSSRLAGGNEQFFGPGTRLTVL.